These 20 T cell receptor beta chains were sequenced from one sample in a study of preoperative IRX-2 immunotherapy in early breast cancer. The data were produced by immunoSEQ multiplex PCR, yet TCRdb's version contains in-frame clones alone and is incomplete. The sample contains fewer than 40,000 clones, just under 90% of which appear only once. Indicated treatment: preoperative locoregional IRX-2 cytokine immunotherapy. The sequenced sample was tumor tissue, obtained after IRX-2 immunotherapy. All receptors derive from a human donor with breast cancer.

This clone was counted a single time. This chain connects TRBV7-5 to TRBJ2-3; TRBD1, the D gene given by the table, was not confirmed from the DNA. TRBV7-5 is assigned pseudogene status. The CDR3 spans 16 residues. The CDR3 loop is CASSRSTGTDTDTQYF. CDR3 bases: TGTGCCAGCAGTCGCTCGACAGGCACTGACACAGATACGCAGTATTTT.

The chain recombines TRBV22-1 with TRBJ1-2; the table names TRBD1, a call not compared with the DNA. TRBV22-1 is deemed a pseudogene. The CDR3 contains 14 residues. DNA of the CDR3: TGTGCCAGCAGAGAGAAACAGGGAAGGAATGGCTACACCTTC. Encoded protein: CASREKQGRNGYTF.

The chain joins TRBV6-8 to TRBJ1-1, with D possibly matching TRBD1 (6 bases). V shed 5 bases and J shed 1 base, with 11 bases lying between them. From germline, CDR1 is MNHGY and CDR2 SAAAGT. This CDR3 is built from 14 residues. The CDR3, as DNA: TGTGCCAGCAGTGTTCCCAGGGGGAACACTGAAGCTTTCTTT. Its translation is CASSVPRGNTEAFF.

The V call is TRBV18, the J call TRBJ1-1; a possible D gene is TRBD1 (6 bases). The length of the CDR3 is 13 residues. CDR1 is KGHSH, CDR2 LQKENI, per germline. V lost 3 bases and J lost 6, with 11 bases in between. The CDR3 sequence is CASSPTGGAEAFF. In DNA, the CDR3 is TGTGCCAGCTCACCGACAGGAGGGGCTGAAGCTTTCTTT. The complete variable domain, with remaining parts taken from reference TRBV18 and TRBJ1-1, reads NAGVMQNPRHLVRRRGQEARLRCSPMKGHSHVYWYRQLPEEGLKFMVYLQKENIIDESGMPKERFSAEFPKEGPSILRIQQVVRGDSAAYFCASSPTGGAEAFFGQGTRLTVV.

This clone occurred once. The chain carries TRBV6-8 and TRBJ2-2; D perhaps matches TRBD1 (5 bases). This CDR3 comprises 16 residues. V gave up 0 bases and J gave up 0 bases, with 8 bases separating them. Looked up from germline, CDR1 is MNHGY and CDR2 is SAAAGT. Here the CDR3 reads CASSYSKGSNTGELFF. DNA for the CDR3: TGTGCCAGCAGTTACTCTAAGGGGTCGAACACCGGGGAGCTGTTTTTT.

This chain joins TRBV7-1 and TRBJ2-3; 7 bases map to TRBD1. TRBV7-1 is known as an ORF, though its function is uncertain. The CDR3 sequence is 14 residues long. The J segment lost 6 bases and the V segment lost 4 bases, leaving 7 bases of the junction unmatched. The CDR3 sequence is CASSLRQGSDTQYF. CDR3 bases: TGTGCCAGCAGCTTAAGACAGGGATCGGATACGCAGTATTTT.

The chain is built from TRBV7-2 and TRBJ2-3; no reliable D call. This CDR3 contains 15 residues. Trimming cost V 4 bases and J 2 bases, with 13 bases left between them. Germline assignment: CDR1 SGHTA and CDR2 FQGNSA. DNA of the CDR3: TGTGCCAGCAGCTCTCACGGTACAGCCACAGATACGCAGTATTTT. This translates into CASSSHGTATDTQYF.

This chain joins TRBV6-8 and TRBJ2-3; 7 bases line up with TRBD1. Trimming cost V 0 bases and J 0 bases; bases outside gene matches: 6. The CDR3 is 17 residues long. Germline CDR1 and CDR2: MNHGY and SAAAGT. CDR3 region: CASSYSDRLTSTDTQYF. Here the CDR3 DNA reads TGTGCCAGCAGTTACTCGGACAGGTTGACGAGCACAGATACGCAGTATTTT.

V usage is TRBV23-1 and J usage is TRBJ2-3; either TRBD1 or TRBD2 may fit D (5 bases each). TRBV23-1 is marked as an open reading frame, function uncertain. Trimming took 6 bases from V and 3 from J, leaving 16 bases between them. The CDR3 covers 15 residues. This chain's CDR3 is CASSLELGVTDTQYF. In DNA, the CDR3 is TGCGCCAGCAGCTTAGAGTTGGGGGTTACAGATACGCAGTATTTT.

CDR3 sequence reads: CAITWGSGTTSSYNEQFF. The DNA of the CDR3 is TGTGCCATCACCTGGGGTAGCGGGACTACGAGCTCCTACAATGAGCAGTTCTTC. The rearrangement uses TRBV6-8 and TRBJ2-1, with 8 bases identical to TRBD2. Germline CDR1 MNHGY, CDR2 SAAAGT. Trimming cost V 10 bases and J 0 bases; bases outside gene matches: 17. This CDR3 comprises 18 residues.

The genes are TRBV28 and TRBJ1-4; 9 nucleotides match TRBD1. The CDR3 totals 13 residues. Per germline, CDR1 MDHEN and CDR2 SYDVKM. Trimming at V came to 6 bases and at J to 6 bases, leaving 2 bases not matched to a gene. CDR3 protein: CASSRDRDEKLFF. The CDR3, as DNA: TGTGCCAGCAGCCGGGACAGGGATGAAAAACTGTTTTTT.

The V call is TRBV11-3, the J call TRBJ1-2; TRBD1 matches 7 bases. Germline CDR1 and CDR2: SGHNT and YENEEA. After removal of 6 bases from V and 2 bases from J, the junction contained 12 bases not matched to a gene. CDR3 length: 16 amino acids. As DNA, the CDR3 is TGTGCCAGCAGTGCCGTAAGGGACAGAACAAACTATGGCTACACCTTC. Residues: CASSAVRDRTNYGYTF.

The rearrangement joins TRBV28 to TRBJ2-3, with D perhaps matching TRBD2 (6 bases). Trimming took 2 bases from V and 7 from J, leaving 10 bases between them. The CDR3 extends over 13 amino acids. CDR1 and CDR2 (germline): MDHEN, SYDVKM. CDR3 in amino acids: CASSLGGLNTQYF. CDR3 bases: TGTGCCAGCAGTTTAGGGGGACTCAATACGCAGTATTTT.

This clone was detected only a few times. The chain couples TRBV11-3 to TRBJ2-3; 12 bases align to TRBD2. The CDR3 is 15 residues long. Germline CDR1 is SGHNT and CDR2 is YENEEA. V dropped 3 bases and J dropped 4; count of bases not matched to a gene: 2. CDR3 loop: CASSLASGGADTQYF. DNA of the CDR3: TGTGCCAGCAGCTTGGCTAGCGGGGGGGCAGATACGCAGTATTTT.

V gene TRBV6-8 combines with J gene TRBJ1-4, with no clear D. This CDR3 has 15 residues. The V end lost 5 bases, the J end lost 8 bases, and 18 bases lay between the germline ends. From germline, CDR1 is MNHGY and CDR2 SAAAGT. The CDR3 nucleotides are TGTGCCAGCAGTAGAAAGGCAGGTGTCCGGGAAAAACTGTTTTTT. This encodes CASSRKAGVREKLFF.

This rearrangement joins TRBV6-4 to TRBJ2-7, with 9 bases that match TRBD1. Germline CDR1 reads MRHNA; CDR2 reads SNTAGT. This CDR3 has 13 residues. V shed 5 bases, J shed 6 bases, and the junction held 5 bases outside the gene matches. The CDR3 loop is CASSSGQGIEQYV. DNA of the CDR3: TGTGCCAGCAGTTCTGGACAGGGGATCGAGCAGTACGTC.

In DNA form, the CDR3 reads TGTGCCAGCAGTCCCTCGGGACAGGGGATCGCGAACTCCTACGAGCAGTACGTC. Amino acid sequence: CASSPSGQGIANSYEQYV. The gene calls are TRBV28 and TRBJ2-7, with 10 nucleotides matching TRBD1. V gave up 5 bases and J gave up 0 bases; unmatched junction bases: 13. CDR1 is MDHEN, CDR2 SYDVKM, per germline. This CDR3 is built from 18 residues.

The V and J genes are TRBV7-1 and TRBJ2-3; D uncertain. TRBV7-1 is an open reading frame, and its role is uncertain. The CDR3 has 14 amino acids. Trimming pared 5 bases from V and 4 bases from J, leaving 13 bases between. For the CDR3, the DNA is TGTGCCAGCAGCCTCCCTTATTCTCCAGATACGCAGTATTTT. The encoded protein is CASSLPYSPDTQYF.

The gene calls are TRBV7-1 and TRBJ1-4, with TRBD1 identical over 7 bases. TRBV7-1 is treated as an ORF (open reading frame) with a function not yet certain. The CDR3 length is 14 residues. V shed 5 bases and J 4 bases; nucleotides not matched to a gene: 4. The CDR3 region is CASSHGTVNEKLFF. CDR3 bases: TGTGCCAGCAGCCACGGGACAGTTAATGAAAAACTGTTTTTT.

The V call is TRBV6-8, the J call TRBJ2-2, with D perhaps TRBD1 (6 bases). V lost 6 bases and J lost 0, with 11 bases in between. CDR1 MNHGY and CDR2 SAAAGT come from the germline V gene. The CDR3 covers 15 residues. CDR3 sequence: CASRQQGANTGELFF. The CDR3 DNA is TGTGCCAGCAGGCAACAGGGAGCGAACACCGGGGAGCTGTTTTTT.